The 25 T cell receptor beta chains below were found in one sample sequenced in a study of shared clonotypes between healthy human individuals. Sequenced by immunoSEQ multiplex PCR; TCRdb stores in-frame clones only, minus some. The sample contains 2,500,000 or so clones, about nine tenths of which appear only once. Sequenced sample: naive CD4+ T cells from PBMCs. Described subset: CD45RA+ positively selected. The receptors were gathered from a man aged 18-30 years in good health. Some clones in this sample may be carry-over from other donors' samples.

This sequence joins TRBV5-1 and TRBJ2-5; 7 nucleotides align to TRBD1. The CDR3 runs 15 residues. Trimming at V came to 4 bases and at J to 0 bases, leaving 6 bases not matched to a gene. Looked up from germline, CDR1 is SGHRS and CDR2 is YFSETQ. CDR3 sequence: CASSPMTGNQETQYF. Here the CDR3 DNA reads TGCGCCAGCAGCCCAATGACAGGGAACCAAGAGACCCAGTACTTC.

The rearrangement links TRBV2 to TRBJ1-5; 7 bases are shared with TRBD1. This CDR3 is built from 14 residues. V was clipped by 2 bases and J by 7 bases; unmatched bases: 5. The germline V gene has CDR1 SNHLY and CDR2 FYNNEI. CDR3 sequence (DNA): TGTGCCAGCAGTGAACTTACAGGGGACCAGCCCCAGCATTTT. This encodes CASSELTGDQPQHF.

With respect to this clone: The same CDR3 also results from other DNA sequences found in this sample. The CDR3 DNA reads as TGTGCCAGCAGTTACTCGAGTCGGGGAACCTACGAGCAGTACTTC. Translation: CASSYSSRGTYEQYF. This chain connects TRBV6-5 to TRBJ2-7, with a possible D match to TRBD2 (5 bases). This CDR3 region has 15 residues. Deletions cut 0 bases from V and 2 bases from J, with 11 bases between. CDR1 and CDR2 (germline): MNHEY, SVGAGI.

The chain recombines TRBV7-3 with TRBJ2-7; 14 nucleotides agree with TRBD2. The junction had 9 bases not matched to a gene; V was cut back by 5 bases and J by 3 bases. CDR3 length: 17 amino acids. CDR1 and CDR2 (germline): SGHTA, FQGTGA. CDR3 DNA sequence: TGTGCCAGCAGCATCGGGTCCGGGACTAGCGGGAGCTACGAGCAGTACTTC. This codes for CASSIGSGTSGSYEQYF.

This clone is a singleton in its sample. This chain connects TRBV4-3 to TRBJ2-5; 7 nucleotides match TRBD2. The J call is in doubt because the DNA end fits TRBJ2-7 better. The V gene's germline CDR1 is LGHNA and CDR2 YSLEER. The length of the CDR3 is 15 residues. The CDR3 DNA follows: TGCGCCAGCAGCCAGGGGGACGGGAGGCCCTACGAGCAGTACTTC. This translates into CASSQGDGRPYEQYF.

The chain links TRBV7-3 to TRBJ2-1, with D possibly being TRBD2 (6 bases). V was cut by 5 bases and J by 7 bases, with 21 bases left in between. CDR1 SGHTA and CDR2 FQGTGA come from the germline V gene. This CDR3 is 16 amino acids long. The DNA for the CDR3 is TGTGCCAGCAGCCCGTTAGAGCGGGCCTACGGGAATGAGCAGTTCTTC. Translating gives CASSPLERAYGNEQFF.

This chain uses TRBV5-4 with TRBJ2-2; 15 positions match TRBD2. With 4 bases clipped from V and 5 bases from J, the junction kept 3 bases outside the gene matches. Germline values: CDR1 SGHNT, CDR2 YYREEE (reference sequence). This CDR3 has 16 residues. The CDR3 DNA follows: TGTGCCAGCAGCCTGGGGACTAGCGGGAGGACCGGGGAGCTGTTTTTT. This encodes CASSLGTSGRTGELFF. The whole variable domain, remainder taken from reference TRBV5-4 and TRBJ2-2, is ETGVTQSPTHLIKTRGQQVTLRCSSQSGHNTVSWYQQALGQGPQFIFQYYREEENGRGNFPPRFSGLQFPNYSSELNVNALELDDSALYLCASSLGTSGRTGELFFGEGSRLTVL.

This sequence joins TRBV18 and TRBJ1-4; tentative D call: TRBD1 (5 bases). Trimming cost V 3 bases and J 1 base, with 9 bases left between them. This CDR3 spans 15 amino acids. Germline lookup yields CDR1 KGHSH and CDR2 LQKENI. The CDR3 region has the DNA TGTGCCAGCTCACCTTCGAGGGGAACTAATGAAAAACTGTTTTTT. This translates into CASSPSRGTNEKLFF.

V and J are TRBV6-1 and TRBJ1-2; 12 positions match TRBD1. This CDR3 has 18 residues. Germline CDR1 is MNHNS and CDR2 is SASEGT. The ends lost 6 bases at V and 5 bases at J; junction bases unmatched: 16. The CDR3 nucleotides are TGTGCCAGCAGAGAACCGGGACAGGGGGCTTTAGAGGGGTATGGCTACACCTTC. Its protein is CASREPGQGALEGYGYTF.

This chain joins TRBV29-1 and TRBJ2-5; TRBD2 matches 7 bases. Germline CDR1 and CDR2: SQVTM and ANQGSEA. The junction had 4 bases not matched to a gene; V was cut back by 4 bases and J by 5 bases. The CDR3 spans 12 residues. The CDR3 loop is CSVGLAGETQYF. Here the CDR3 DNA reads TGCAGCGTTGGACTAGCCGGCGAGACCCAGTACTTC.

The V call is TRBV28, the J call TRBJ2-3; D might be TRBD2 (5 bases). Trimming shortened V by 7 bases and J by 11 bases, and 22 bases separated the two germline ends. CDR3 size: 14 residues. The V gene's germline CDR1 is MDHEN and CDR2 SYDVKM. The CDR3 coding sequence is TGTGCCAGCAAGATTTCCCTCCCGGGGAGTATGCAGTATTTT. It is translated as CASKISLPGSMQYF.

The chain couples TRBV5-6 to TRBJ1-5, with D hard to call. V was trimmed by 3 bases and J by 1 base, leaving 14 bases between them. The CDR3 is 16 residues long. Germline CDR1 reads SGHDT; CDR2 reads YYEEEE. The DNA of the CDR3 is TGTGCCAGCAGCTCCCTTAGCACGGGGAGCAATCAGCCCCAGCATTTT. Translation: CASSSLSTGSNQPQHF.

This chain joins TRBV6-5 and TRBJ2-7, with 9 positions matching TRBD2. J gave up 0 bases and V 0 bases, and 3 bases lay outside the gene matches. Germline assignment: CDR1 MNHEY and CDR2 SVGAGI. The CDR3 loop spans 16 amino acids. Written as DNA, the CDR3 is TGTGCCAGCAGTTACTCCGCGCGGGGGGGCTCCTACGAGCAGTACTTC. It encodes CASSYSARGGSYEQYF.

The chain carries TRBV9 and TRBJ2-7, with 12 nucleotides matching TRBD1. V shed 3 bases, J shed 4 bases, and the junction held 5 bases outside the gene matches. Germline CDR1 SGDLS, CDR2 YYNGEE. The CDR3 contains 15 residues. CDR3 sequence: CASSAGQGAVYEQYF. In DNA form, the CDR3 reads TGTGCCAGCAGCGCGGGACAGGGGGCGGTTTACGAGCAGTACTTC.

V usage is TRBV12-5 and J usage is TRBJ2-1, with 9 bases lining up with TRBD2. The germline gives CDR1 LGHNT, CDR2 FRNRAP. V dropped 6 bases and J dropped 4; count of bases not matched to a gene: 10. This CDR3 contains 16 residues. The CDR3 nucleotides are TGTGCTAGTGGCTTTAGCGGGAGTAGGGCTTACAATGAGCAGTTCTTC. As protein: CASGFSGSRAYNEQFF.

The chain links TRBV10-3 to TRBJ1-3; TRBD1 agrees at 8 bases. The J segment lost 0 bases and the V segment lost 4 bases, leaving 14 bases of the junction unmatched. Germline loops: CDR1 ENHRY, CDR2 SYGVKD. CDR3 size: 19 residues. The CDR3 spells CAISGTGTGTLSSGNTIYF. DNA of the CDR3: TGTGCCATCAGTGGGACCGGGACAGGTACCCTTTCCTCTGGAAACACCATATATTTT.

The J gene is TRBJ2-1, the V gene TRBV10-2; 9 positions match TRBD2. Germline CDR1 reads WSHSY; CDR2 reads SAAADI. The V and J ends lost 5 bases and 5 bases, in that order; junction bases with no gene match: 10. The CDR3 covers 16 residues. CDR3 sequence reads: CASSPFAAGGHNEQFF. The CDR3 DNA reads as TGCGCCAGCAGTCCCTTTGCAGCGGGAGGACACAATGAGCAGTTCTTC.

The rearrangement links TRBV28 to TRBJ2-7, with TRBD1 as a possible D gene (6 bases). The CDR3 has 15 amino acids. Trimming removed 3 bases at V and 3 bases at J, with 15 bases between. CDR1 is MDHEN and CDR2 is SYDVKM in the germline V gene. In DNA form, the CDR3 reads TGTGCCAGCAGTTTGGTACGGGTCAGGGGCTACGAGCAGTACTTC. Translating it yields CASSLVRVRGYEQYF.

The CDR3 is CASSPSGRTYEQYF. CDR3 sequence (DNA): TGTGCCAGCAGTCCGAGCGGTAGGACCTACGAGCAGTACTTC. The V call is TRBV7-9, the J call TRBJ2-7; D may be TRBD2 (5 bases). The CDR3 totals 14 residues. CDR1 is SEHNR, CDR2 FQNEAQ, per germline (reference sequence). V lost 6 bases, J lost 2 bases, and 14 bases lay in between.

This clone was counted between two and nine times. This chain links TRBV28 with TRBJ1-4; the D is unclear. CDR3 length: 13 residues. The germline V and J ends were trimmed by 2 bases and 10 bases, with 11 bases remaining between them. Germline CDR1 and CDR2: MDHEN and SYDVKM. This CDR3 is CASSLTLRGKLFF. For the CDR3, the DNA is TGTGCCAGCAGTTTAACCCTCCGGGGAAAACTGTTTTTT.

The V and J genes are TRBV18 and TRBJ2-2; 13 bases fit TRBD2. V was pared by 5 bases and J by 6 bases, with 6 bases of the junction left unmatched. The CDR3 consists of 16 residues. The germline V gene encodes CDR1 KGHSH and CDR2 LQKENI. Written as DNA, the CDR3 is TGTGCCAGCTCATCCGGACTAGCGGGAGCGGCCGGGGAGCTGTTTTTT. Amino acids: CASSSGLAGAAGELFF.

A remark on this clone: Other DNA sequences of this sample code for an identical CDR3. The V gene is TRBV19, the J gene TRBJ1-3; 8 positions agree with TRBD1. Germline-derived CDR1 and CDR2 are LNHDA and SQIVND (reference sequence). The CDR3 extends over 15 amino acids. Trimming at V came to 7 bases and at J to 0 bases, leaving 5 bases not matched to a gene. The CDR3 here is CASNDRGNSGNTIYF. For the CDR3, the DNA is TGTGCCAGTAACGACAGGGGAAACTCTGGAAACACCATATATTTT. Combining the CDR3 with reference TRBV19 and TRBJ1-3 gives the whole variable domain DGGITQSPKYLFRKEGQNVTLSCEQNLNHDAMYWYRQDPGQGLRLIYYSQIVNDFQKGDIAEGYSVSREKKESFPLTVTSAQKNPTAFYLCASNDRGNSGNTIYFGEGSWLTVV.

The chain couples TRBV5-6 to TRBJ2-4; the D call may be TRBD1 or TRBD2 (5 bases each). V was pared by 4 bases and J by 7 bases, with 15 bases between. CDR3 length equals 14 residues. Germline V lookup: CDR1 SGHDT, CDR2 YYEEEE. The CDR3 nucleotides are TGTGCCAGCAGCCAGGCCCGGGACCGCAACATTCAGTACTTC. Its translation is CASSQARDRNIQYF.

V gene TRBV19 combines with J gene TRBJ2-2; possible D gene TRBD1, 5 bases. Germline V CDR1 and CDR2: LNHDA, SQIVND (reference sequence). The V end lost 1 base, the J end lost 4 bases, and 7 bases lay between the germline ends. CDR3 length: 14 amino acids. In DNA form, the CDR3 reads TGTGCCAGTAGTATAGCCAGGGTCACCGGGGAGCTGTTTTTT. Its protein product is CASSIARVTGELFF.

The rearrangement uses TRBV5-4 and TRBJ2-2, with 8 nucleotides matching TRBD2. The ends lost 4 bases at V and 5 bases at J; junction bases unmatched: 4. This CDR3 contains 14 residues. The germline gives CDR1 SGHNT, CDR2 YYREEE (reference sequence). This CDR3 reads CASSQRENTGELFF. As DNA, the CDR3 is TGTGCCAGCAGCCAGCGGGAGAATACCGGGGAGCTGTTTTTT.